The 27 T cell receptor beta chains below were found in one sample sequenced in a study of blood T cell repertoires in COVID-19. Sequenced by immunoSEQ multiplex PCR; TCRdb stores in-frame clones only, minus some. The table has 98,000 or so clones, about nine tenths seen once. The sample was peripheral blood. All receptors come from a man in his fifties with acute or convalescent COVID-19.

The chain carries TRBV10-3 and TRBJ2-7; D possibly corresponds to TRBD1 (6 bases). The germline V gene encodes CDR1 ENHRY and CDR2 SYGVKD. The CDR3 runs to 13 residues. V lost 5 bases, J lost 7 bases, and 15 bases lay in between. CDR3 residues: CAISRDNLREQYF. CDR3 DNA sequence: TGTGCCATCAGTAGGGACAACCTCCGGGAGCAGTACTTC.

This chain connects TRBV6-4 to TRBJ2-5; the match to TRBD1 covers 8 bases. V shed 6 bases and J 2 bases; nucleotides not matched to a gene: 14. Germline V gene data show CDR1 as MRHNA and CDR2 as SNTAGT. This CDR3 has 17 residues. The CDR3 is CASSPTGDLVGQETQYF. CDR3 DNA: TGTGCCAGCAGCCCGACAGGGGATTTGGTAGGACAAGAGACCCAGTACTTC.

The table lists this clone with a few counts. The chain carries TRBV30 and TRBJ1-1, with TRBD1 matching over 9 bases. The CDR3 totals 14 residues. Germline V CDR1 and CDR2: GTSNPN, SVGIG (reference sequence). V shed 2 bases, J shed 2 bases, and the junction held 3 bases outside the gene matches. The CDR3 DNA reads as TGTGCCTGGAGTTCGGGACAGGGAAACACTGAAGCTTTCTTT. This codes for CAWSSGQGNTEAFF.

A note on this clone: One end of the junction varies from germline; a read error may be responsible. The rearrangement links TRBV19 to TRBJ2-7; 16 nucleotides align to TRBD2. The CDR3 is made up of 15 amino acids. Germline V gene data show CDR1 as LNHDA and CDR2 as SQIVND (reference sequence). DNA for the CDR3: TGTGCCAGTAGTACGGGACTAGCGGGAGGGTACGAGCGGTACTTC. It codes for CASSTGLAGGYERYF.

This clone was observed once. The gene calls are TRBV30 and TRBJ2-5; possibly TRBD1 for D (8 bases). Germline CDR1 reads GTSNPN; CDR2 reads SVGIG (reference sequence). The CDR3 has 14 residues. Deletions cut 5 bases from V and 5 bases from J, with 18 bases between. The CDR3 nucleotides read TGTGCCTGGGATCGCAGGGGGCGGGGGGAGACCCAGTACTTC. Translating it yields CAWDRRGRGETQYF. Looking up the rest from reference TRBV30 and TRBJ2-5 gives the full variable domain: SQTIHQWPATLVQPVGSPLSLECTVEGTSNPNLYWYRQAAGRGLQLLFYSVGIGQISSEVPQNLSASRPQDRQFILSSKKLLLSDSGFYLCAWDRRGRGETQYFGPGTRLLVL.

The chain combines TRBV28 with TRBJ1-4; 9 nucleotides align to TRBD1. The V gene end was trimmed by 2 bases and the J gene end by 7 bases; junction bases not matched to a gene: 5. This CDR3 spans 15 amino acids. The germline V gene has CDR1 MDHEN and CDR2 SYDVKM. The CDR3 coding sequence is TGTGCCAGCAGTTTACCGACAGGGGGTACTGAAAAACTGTTTTTT. This codes for CASSLPTGGTEKLFF.

The chain combines TRBV24-1 with TRBJ2-1, with 12 bases matching TRBD2. The CDR3 consists of 16 residues. CDR1 and CDR2 from the germline V gene are KGHDR and SFDVKD. The J segment lost 4 bases and the V segment lost 9 bases, leaving 9 bases of the junction unmatched. CDR3 sequence (DNA): TGTGCCACCGGGTCTAGCGGGAGGGCTCCGTACAATGAGCAGTTCTTC. Protein: CATGSSGRAPYNEQFF.

The genes are TRBV7-8 and TRBJ2-1; D is possibly TRBD2 (6 bases). V lost 5 bases to trimming and J lost 4 bases, with 21 bases between them. The germline V gene encodes CDR1 SGHVS and CDR2 FQNEAQ. This CDR3 is built from 17 residues. DNA of the CDR3: TGTGCCAGCAGCCCCTCCCTCCGCGATGGGGGGTACAATGAGCAGTTCTTC. Amino acid sequence: CASSPSLRDGGYNEQFF.

The chain links TRBV29-1 to TRBJ2-4; tentatively, D is TRBD2 (6 bases). V gave up 7 bases and J gave up 3 bases, with 16 bases separating them. In germline, CDR1 is SQVTM, CDR2 ANQGSEA. This CDR3 comprises 14 residues. The CDR3 protein is CSARAGLGKNIQYF. CDR3 in DNA: TGCAGCGCCAGAGCGGGCTTAGGCAAAAACATTCAGTACTTC.

V and J are TRBV28 and TRBJ2-1, with TRBD2 as a possible D gene (6 bases). From germline, CDR1 is MDHEN and CDR2 SYDVKM. The CDR3 length is 14 residues. The germline V and J ends were trimmed by 6 bases and 0 bases, with 9 bases remaining between them. In DNA, the CDR3 is TGTGCCAGCAGACGGGAGAGCTCCTACAATGAGCAGTTCTTC. It yields the protein CASRRESSYNEQFF.

The chain employs TRBV27 and TRBJ1-2, with 8 bases that match TRBD1. CDR3 size: 13 residues. The germline CDR1 and CDR2 sequences are MNHEY and SMNVEV (reference sequence). V trimming: 4 bases; J trimming: 7 bases; junction bases outside the gene matches: 5. For the CDR3, the DNA is TGTGCCAGCAGTTCGACAGGGGTTGGTGGCTACACCTTC. Translating it yields CASSSTGVGGYTF.

The DNA of the CDR3 is TGTGCCAGCAGCCGACTAGCGGGAGTGGGTGAGCAGTTCTTC. This gives the protein CASSRLAGVGEQFF. The chain combines TRBV27 with TRBJ2-1, with 12 bases identical to TRBD2. J was trimmed by 9 bases and V by 6 bases; bases with no gene match: 6. CDR3 length: 14 residues. Per germline, CDR1 MNHEY and CDR2 SMNVEV (reference sequence).

The chain is built from TRBV6-4 and TRBJ2-2; 9 nucleotides match TRBD1. V lost 7 bases to trimming and J lost 5 bases; unmatched junction nucleotides: 5. The CDR3 is 14 amino acids. Per germline, CDR1 MRHNA and CDR2 SNTAGT. CDR3 sequence (DNA): TGTGCCAGCACATCCGGGACAGGGACCGGGGAGCTGTTTTTT. As protein: CASTSGTGTGELFF.

The chain employs TRBV25-1 and TRBJ2-7, with 7 nucleotides matching TRBD1. The germline V gene has CDR1 MGHDK and CDR2 SYGVNS. The trim removed 1 base at V and 3 bases at J, leaving 3 bases unmatched. There are 14 residues in the CDR3. CDR3 residues: CASSEWGTDYEQYF. The CDR3 DNA is TGTGCCAGCAGTGAATGGGGGACAGACTACGAGCAGTACTTC.

The chain uses TRBV5-1 and TRBJ2-3, with 12 bases identical to TRBD2. Germline values: CDR1 SGHRS, CDR2 YFSETQ. V was pared by 0 bases and J by 8 bases, with 7 bases of the junction left unmatched. This CDR3 contains 16 residues. The CDR3 loop reads CASSLEASGRAVTQYF. The CDR3 DNA is TGCGCCAGCAGCTTGGAAGCTAGCGGGAGGGCCGTTACGCAGTATTTT.

The chain recombines TRBV19 with TRBJ1-1; TRBD1 matches at 9 bases. The junction had 11 bases not matched to a gene; V was cut back by 4 bases and J by 5 bases. The CDR3 covers 16 residues. Germline CDR1 is LNHDA and CDR2 is SQIVND (reference sequence). CDR3 sequence: CASSKHGTGLKTEAFF. The CDR3 coding sequence is TGTGCCAGTAGTAAACACGGGACAGGGTTAAAAACTGAAGCTTTCTTT.

This sequence joins TRBV6-5 and TRBJ1-6, with 8 bases matching TRBD1. This CDR3 has 14 residues. The junction had 0 bases not matched to a gene; V was cut back by 2 bases and J by 6 bases. CDR1 is MNHEY and CDR2 is SVGAGI in the germline V gene. As DNA, the CDR3 is TGTGCCAGCAGTTACGGACAGGGTAATTCACCCCTCCACTTT. Residues: CASSYGQGNSPLHF.

The chain employs TRBV2 and TRBJ1-6; 9 bases fit TRBD1. CDR1 is SNHLY, CDR2 FYNNEI, per germline. The CDR3 spans 16 residues. The V segment lost 6 bases and the J segment 10 bases; nucleotides outside the gene matches: 13. The CDR3 bases are TGTGCCAGCAGCCCCCAGGAACAGGGGGCTGGATCACCCCTCCACTTT. Translated, it gives CASSPQEQGAGSPLHF.

The chain uses TRBV4-1 and TRBJ2-3; D might be TRBD1 (6 bases). Trimming took off 1 base at V and 0 bases at J, with 11 bases between the two ends. Germline CDR1 MGHRA, CDR2 YSYEKL. The CDR3 covers 16 residues. Written as DNA, the CDR3 is TGCGCCAGCAGCCAAGTGCTAGGACAGAGCACAGATACGCAGTATTTT. It translates to CASSQVLGQSTDTQYF.

The genes are TRBV21-1 and TRBJ2-7; the DNA was not compared with TRBD2, the D call given in the table. TRBV21-1 is a known pseudogene. The length of the CDR3 is 16 residues. DNA of the CDR3: TGTGCCAGCAGCAAATCCCCGGGGGGGAACGCCTACGAGCAGTACTTC. Its translation: CASSKSPGGNAYEQYF.

The rearrangement uses TRBV19 and TRBJ2-7; TRBD2 matches at 11 bases. The CDR3 spans 14 residues. V gave up 3 bases and J gave up 2 bases; unmatched junction bases: 0. Germline lookup yields CDR1 LNHDA and CDR2 SQIVND (reference sequence). This chain's CDR3 is CASSMTSGTYEQYF. The CDR3 DNA reads TGTGCCAGTAGTATGACTAGCGGGACCTACGAGCAGTACTTC.

The chain uses TRBV10-3 and TRBJ2-7, with D hard to call. From germline, CDR1 is ENHRY and CDR2 SYGVKD. The CDR3 has 14 residues. The V and J ends lost 2 bases and 5 bases respectively, with 13 bases between them. The CDR3 protein is CAISELGGEHEQYF. CDR3 bases: TGTGCCATCAGTGAGCTCGGTGGTGAGCACGAGCAGTACTTC.

This chain links TRBV19 with TRBJ1-2; possible D gene TRBD1, 5 bases. Trimming took off 5 bases at V and 1 base at J, with 14 bases between the two ends. The CDR3 runs to 15 residues. Germline V gene lookup returns CDR1 LNHDA and CDR2 SQIVND (reference sequence). The DNA of the CDR3 is TGTGCCAGTAGTCCCTACGGGGGGTTTAACTATGGCTACACCTTC. It encodes CASSPYGGFNYGYTF.

The gene calls are TRBV28 and TRBJ2-3; D unclear. The CDR3 loop spans 15 amino acids. Germline assignment: CDR1 MDHEN and CDR2 SYDVKM. With 0 bases removed from V and 0 bases from J, the gap between germline ends came to 7 bases. DNA of the CDR3: TGTGCCAGCAGTTTATGGCAGGAAAGCACAGATACGCAGTATTTT. Protein: CASSLWQESTDTQYF.

The chain couples TRBV20-1 to TRBJ2-7, with 8 bases lining up with TRBD2. Trimming at V came to 7 bases and at J to 4 bases, leaving 3 bases not matched to a gene. The V gene's germline CDR1 is DFQATT and CDR2 SNEGSKA (reference sequence). The CDR3 has 11 amino acids. The CDR3, as DNA: TGCAGTGTTGAGCGGGAGTACGAGCAGTACTTC. Its translation is CSVEREYEQYF.

The chain carries TRBV5-1 and TRBJ2-2; no reliable D call. The length of the CDR3 is 13 residues. Germline V gene data show CDR1 as SGHRS and CDR2 as YFSETQ. Trimming shortened V by 0 bases and J by 6 bases, and 6 bases separated the two germline ends. For the CDR3, the DNA is TGCGCCAGCAGCTTGGGAGATTCCGGGGAGCTGTTTTTT. Translating gives CASSLGDSGELFF.

The rearrangement joins TRBV24-1 to TRBJ2-7; 7 bases line up with TRBD1. CDR1 KGHDR and CDR2 SFDVKD come from the germline V gene. With V trimmed by 2 bases and J by 1 base, 4 bases remained unmatched. The CDR3 length is 15 residues. The CDR3 sequence: CATSDWGTDSYEQYF. The CDR3 DNA follows: TGTGCCACCAGTGATTGGGGGACAGATTCCTACGAGCAGTACTTC.